The sequence of this T cell receptor beta chain was determined in a study of OX40 agonist ivuxolimab in advanced cancers. This table comes from immunoSEQ multiplex PCR, and its TCRdb copy is limited to in-frame clones, with some not included. Of more than 65,000 clones in the sample, 75% to 90% are singletons; the top ten hold approximately 0.81%. Germline V lookup: CDR1 SGHNT, CDR2 YYREEE (reference sequence). The CDR3 extends over 17 amino acids. V shed 4 bases, J shed 4 bases, and the junction held 9 bases outside the gene matches. The chain uses TRBV5-4 and TRBJ2-5; 14 bases match TRBD2. This TCR came from an adult with an advanced solid tumor such as melanoma, head and neck, liver or kidney cancer. The specimen comprised CD4+ or CD8+ T cells sorted from blood, sampled in a trial of the OX40 agonist ivuxolimab. The DNA of the CDR3 is TGTGCCAGCAGCGGAAAGACTAGCGGGGGGGGGTTAGAGACCCAGTACTTC. Protein product: CASSGKTSGGGLETQYF.